This section outlines one TCR beta chain sequence together with its context. What it binds is not known. CDR3 length equals 13 residues. Germline-derived CDR1 and CDR2 are MNHEY and SVGEGT. Trimming took off 6 bases at V and 0 bases at J, with 8 bases between the two ends. MiXCR was run by TCRdb on the reads, yielding one entry per CDR3 protein. The table has about 920,000 distinct CDR3 sequences, roughly a third seen once. The data were obtained in a study of T cell repertoires in cytomegalovirus infection. The wider study: HLA-B-restricted CMV epitopes that are well studied were used alongside recently identified HLA-C-restricted ones. Indications came from public TCR beta signatures; they pointed to CMV infection and to a matching HLA type.

General study findings and limits: Identification of carriers of CMV plus the relevant HLA was performed using cumulative public TCR beta family frequency. CMV-specific TCR beta clonotypes restricted by HLA-C dominated the ex vivo response.

This specimen was cultured CD8+ T cells from PBMCs, taken from culture after CMV antigen stimulation. The J gene is TRBJ1-1, the V gene TRBV6-2 or TRBV6-3; D is unclear. This clonotype was obtained from a human donor in good health (CMV status not recorded). Some clones in this sample may be carry-over from other donors' samples. The CDR3 loop is CASRPYLNTEAFF. As DNA, the CDR3 is TGTGCCAGCAGACCGTACCTGAACACTGAAGCTTTCTTT.